These 28 T cell receptor beta chains share one sample of origin, sequenced in a study of radiotherapy plus CTLA-4 blockade in lung cancer. Data came from immunoSEQ multiplex PCR; TCRdb stores just in-frame clones and leaves some out. Among 85,000 to 90,000 clones listed, about 87% were seen once. The source material was peripheral blood, sampled from a patient treated with radiotherapy plus ipilimumab. These receptors were taken from a human donor with non-small cell lung cancer that progressed on radiotherapy plus ipilimumab.

The chain recombines TRBV29-1 with TRBJ2-2, with D possibly matching TRBD1 (6 bases). Trimming took off 3 bases at V and 6 bases at J, with 8 bases between the two ends. Germline CDR1 and CDR2: SQVTM and ANQGSEA. The CDR3 has 12 amino acids. The CDR3 region has the DNA TGCAGCGTTGAGGGGGCCCCCGGGGAGCTGTTTTTT. Protein sequence: CSVEGAPGELFF.

V and J are TRBV18 and TRBJ2-7, with D perhaps given as TRBD1 or TRBD2 (5 bases each). Germline CDR1 KGHSH, CDR2 LQKENI. Trimming pared 0 bases from V and 3 bases from J, leaving 6 bases between. CDR3 length equals 13 residues. The CDR3 coding sequence is TGTGCCAGCTCACCACCGGGGGTCTACGAGCAGTACTTC. Translated: CASSPPGVYEQYF.

This sequence joins TRBV7-2 and TRBJ2-1; 10 nucleotides line up with TRBD1. This CDR3 is built from 15 residues. V shed 5 bases and J 7 bases; nucleotides not matched to a gene: 8. CDR1 is SGHTA and CDR2 is FQGNSA in the germline V gene. CDR3 residues: CASSQGRTGGNEQFF. The CDR3 DNA reads as TGTGCCAGCAGCCAGGGACGGACAGGGGGGAATGAGCAGTTCTTC.

The chain carries TRBV9 and TRBJ2-2; maybe TRBD2 (5 bases). Between the trimmed V and J ends, which lost 0 bases and 0 bases, there was a span of 12 bases. Germline loops: CDR1 SGDLS, CDR2 YYNGEE. This CDR3 contains 17 residues. The CDR3 spells CASSVAPTTTNTGELFF. The CDR3 DNA reads as TGTGCCAGCAGCGTAGCTCCGACTACCACGAACACCGGGGAGCTGTTTTTT. The entire variable domain, with the rest obtained from reference TRBV9 and TRBJ2-2, is as follows: DSGVTQTPKHLITATGQRVTLRCSPRSGDLSVYWYQQSLDQGLQFLIQYYNGEERAKGNILERFSAQQFPDLHSELNLSSLELGDSALYFCASSVAPTTTNTGELFFGEGSRLTVL.

The rearrangement links TRBV25-1 to TRBJ2-7, with D maybe TRBD1 (6 bases). This CDR3 has 14 residues. V dropped 6 bases and J dropped 0 bases, with 12 bases sitting between them. In germline, CDR1 is MGHDK, CDR2 SYGVNS. In nucleotides, the CDR3 is TGTGCCAGCAGAGCACAGGGAGCCTCCTACGAGCAGTACTTC. Protein sequence: CASRAQGASYEQYF.

The rearrangement links TRBV5-1 to TRBJ2-7, with 16 nucleotides matching TRBD2. The CDR3 covers 17 residues. Losses at the gene ends were 1 base for V and 5 bases for J; bases not matched to a gene: 6. Germline V lookup: CDR1 SGHRS, CDR2 YFSETQ. The CDR3 spells CASSLPGTSGGAHEQYF. The CDR3 coding sequence is TGCGCCAGCAGCTTGCCCGGGACTAGCGGGGGGGCCCACGAGCAGTACTTC.

This chain uses TRBV7-2 with TRBJ2-1, with 8 bases that match TRBD2. V dropped 1 base and J dropped 3; count of bases not matched to a gene: 11. This CDR3 comprises 18 residues. Germline CDR1 SGHTA, CDR2 FQGNSA. CDR3 sequence (DNA): TGTGCCAGCAGCTTAGGGGTGCCGGGGGGGCTCTACTACAATGAGCAGTTCTTC. Protein: CASSLGVPGGLYYNEQFF.

The chain carries TRBV7-8 and TRBJ2-2, with 9 positions matching TRBD2. V lost 0 bases to trimming and J lost 1 base; unmatched junction nucleotides: 3. The CDR3 is made up of 17 amino acids. Per germline, CDR1 SGHVS and CDR2 FQNEAQ. This chain's CDR3 is CASSLAAGGLNTGELFF. CDR3 bases: TGTGCCAGCAGCTTAGCGGCGGGAGGGCTGAACACCGGGGAGCTGTTTTTT. Full variable domain (outside the CDR3, taken from reference TRBV7-8 and TRBJ2-2): GAGVSQSPRYKVAKRGQDVALRCDPISGHVSLFWYQQALGQGPEFLTYFQNEAQLDKSGLPSDRFFAERPEGSVSTLKIQRTQQEDSAVYLCASSLAAGGLNTGELFFGEGSRLTVL.

The genes are TRBV2 and TRBJ1-1; D possibly corresponds to TRBD1 (6 bases). V was shortened by 6 bases and J by 0 bases, with 11 bases between the two germline ends. Germline CDR1 SNHLY, CDR2 FYNNEI. There are 14 residues in the CDR3. The CDR3 protein is CASRATGVNTEAFF. CDR3 sequence (DNA): TGTGCCAGCAGGGCGACAGGAGTGAACACTGAAGCTTTCTTT.

The genes are TRBV5-1 and TRBJ2-3; the match to TRBD2 covers 8 bases. The V gene end was trimmed by 3 bases and the J gene end by 3 bases; junction bases not matched to a gene: 12. CDR1 SGHRS and CDR2 YFSETQ come from the germline V gene. There are 17 residues in the CDR3. The CDR3 sequence: CASSSEYSGAQTDTQYF. Here the CDR3 DNA reads TGCGCCAGCAGCTCGGAATATAGCGGGGCCCAAACAGATACGCAGTATTTT.

The DNA of the CDR3 is TGTGCCAGCAGCTCCGACCCCAACGCTAACTATGGCTACACCTTC. Translating gives CASSSDPNANYGYTF. The chain couples TRBV5-5 to TRBJ1-2, with D uncertain. This CDR3 is built from 15 residues. The V and J ends lost 3 bases and 0 bases respectively, with 12 bases between them. Germline CDR1 and CDR2: SGHKS and YYEKEE (reference sequence).

This clone has more than one count but fewer than ten. This sample includes further DNA sequences coding for the same CDR3. V usage is TRBV6-5 and J usage is TRBJ1-2, with 9 positions matching TRBD1. V lost 2 bases to trimming and J lost 8 bases; unmatched junction nucleotides: 6. Germline loops: CDR1 MNHEY, CDR2 SVGAGI. The CDR3 is 14 amino acids. The CDR3 sequence is CASSYGTGNYGYTF. CDR3 DNA: TGTGCCAGCAGTTACGGGACAGGGAATTACGGCTACACCTTC.

The J gene is TRBJ2-1, the V gene TRBV4-2; 13 nucleotides agree with TRBD2. The junction had 7 bases not matched to a gene; V was cut back by 4 bases and J by 7 bases. This CDR3 region has 16 residues. CDR1 and CDR2 from the germline V gene are LGHNA and YNFKEQ. CDR3 sequence reads: CASSPATGLAGNEQFF. The CDR3 region has the DNA TGTGCCAGCAGCCCCGCCACGGGACTAGCGGGGAATGAGCAGTTCTTC.

In its sample, this clone was seen once. The chain recombines TRBV14 with TRBJ2-5, with 10 nucleotides matching TRBD1. Judging by the DNA end, TRBJ2-7 fits better; the J call may be wrong. CDR3 length: 14 residues. The V gene's germline CDR1 is SGHDN and CDR2 FVKESK. CDR3 nucleotide sequence: TGTGCCAGCAGCCACCGACAGGGGGCTTACGAGCAGTACTTC. Amino acids: CASSHRQGAYEQYF.

This chain uses TRBV6-5 with TRBJ1-5; D is uncertain. This CDR3 region has 13 residues. Trimming shortened V by 5 bases and J by 4 bases, and 9 bases separated the two germline ends. Germline CDR1 MNHEY, CDR2 SVGAGI. The CDR3 loop is CASSTLSNQPQHF. CDR3 bases: TGTGCCAGCAGTACCCTCAGTAATCAGCCCCAGCATTTT.

This clone was counted once. The chain carries TRBV5-1 and TRBJ1-2, with D possibly being TRBD1 (6 bases). CDR1 and CDR2 from the germline V gene are SGHRS and YFSETQ. CDR3 length: 14 residues. V was clipped by 0 bases and J by 7 bases, with 13 bases between them. CDR3: CASSLALGAGGYTF. The CDR3 nucleotides are TGCGCCAGCAGCTTGGCCTTGGGGGCCGGTGGCTACACCTTC.

This clone was detected only once. The J gene is TRBJ2-7, the V gene TRBV5-4; 9 bases match TRBD1. J lost 5 bases, V lost 3 bases, and 6 bases had no gene match. The CDR3 length is 14 residues. Germline loops: CDR1 SGHNT, CDR2 YYREEE (reference sequence). The CDR3 nucleotides read TGTGCCAGCAGCTCGGACAGGGGTTGGGACGAGCAGTACTTC. This translates into CASSSDRGWDEQYF.

The rearrangement uses TRBV5-4 and TRBJ2-1; 16 bases agree with TRBD2. The V segment lost 4 bases and the J segment 2 bases; nucleotides outside the gene matches: 3. Germline V gene sequence: CDR1 SGHNT, CDR2 YYREEE (reference sequence). The CDR3 extends over 17 amino acids. The CDR3, as DNA: TGTGCCAGCAGCCGTGGGACTAGCGGGAGGGCCTACAATGAGCAGTTCTTC. It specifies CASSRGTSGRAYNEQFF.

This clone was detected only once. Other DNA variants within this sample encode the same CDR3. The rearrangement uses TRBV18 and TRBJ1-2; D gene ambiguous. Germline CDR1 is KGHSH and CDR2 is LQKENI. Trimming took 3 bases from V and 2 from J, leaving 7 bases between them. This CDR3 spans 13 amino acids. CDR3 sequence (DNA): TGTGCCAGCTCACCTGATGGGAACTATGGCTACACCTTC. As protein: CASSPDGNYGYTF.

CDR3 amino acids: CASSFDGGNEQFF. The DNA for the CDR3 is TGCGCCAGCAGCTTCGACGGGGGCAATGAGCAGTTCTTC. The V and J genes are TRBV5-1 and TRBJ2-1; tentative D call: TRBD2 (6 bases). Germline V gives CDR1 SGHRS, CDR2 YFSETQ. V was shortened by 2 bases and J by 6 bases, with 9 bases between the two germline ends. The CDR3 consists of 13 residues.

This chain joins TRBV30 and TRBJ2-3, with 7 bases matching TRBD1. In germline, CDR1 is GTSNPN, CDR2 SVGIG (reference sequence). The CDR3 totals 14 residues. With 5 bases clipped from V and 1 base from J, the junction kept 6 bases outside the gene matches. The DNA for the CDR3 is TGTGCCTGGTATTACAGGGGAGGCACAGATACGCAGTATTTT. Translating it yields CAWYYRGGTDTQYF.

The chain employs TRBV29-1 and TRBJ2-1, with 12 nucleotides matching TRBD1. Germline V lookup: CDR1 SQVTM, CDR2 ANQGSEA. This CDR3 has 14 residues. V lost 7 bases, J lost 8 bases, and 9 bases stayed unmatched. CDR3 bases: TGCAGCGCCATCCGGGACAGGGGGCTTCATGAGCAGTTCTTC. This translates into CSAIRDRGLHEQFF.

The chain links TRBV6-1 to TRBJ1-1, with D perhaps TRBD1 (6 bases). This CDR3 has 12 amino acids. V lost 6 bases, J lost 5 bases, and 10 bases lay in between. Germline V CDR1 and CDR2: MNHNS, SASEGT. CDR3 amino acids: CASRQGITEAFF. As DNA, the CDR3 is TGTGCCAGCAGGCAGGGGATTACTGAAGCTTTCTTT.

The chain links TRBV11-3 to TRBJ2-1, with 7 bases matching TRBD2. Looked up from germline, CDR1 is SGHNT and CDR2 is YENEEA. V was pared by 5 bases and J by 2 bases, with 6 bases of the junction left unmatched. The CDR3 loop spans 15 amino acids. The CDR3 here is CASSPVAGPYNEQFF. The CDR3 DNA reads TGTGCCAGCAGCCCCGTAGCGGGCCCCTACAATGAGCAGTTCTTC.

The chain joins TRBV30 to TRBJ1-6; TRBD1 matches at 8 bases. The CDR3 is made up of 14 amino acids. Germline CDR1 is GTSNPN and CDR2 is SVGIG (reference sequence). The V and J ends lost 2 bases and 9 bases, in that order; junction bases with no gene match: 6. The CDR3 DNA is TGTGCCTGGAGTTCAGGACAGGGAGGTTCACCCCTCCACTTT. It codes for CAWSSGQGGSPLHF.

The V call is TRBV6-5, the J call TRBJ1-5, with unresolved D. The CDR3 sequence is 14 residues long. The ends were cut back, 4 bases at V and 2 bases at J, with 9 bases in the middle. The germline V gene encodes CDR1 MNHEY and CDR2 SVGAGI. The CDR3 here is CASSSGNGNQPQHF. CDR3 DNA: TGTGCCAGCAGTTCGGGGAATGGCAATCAGCCCCAGCATTTT.

The V call is TRBV19, the J call TRBJ1-3, with D perhaps matching TRBD1 (5 bases). This CDR3 is built from 14 residues. V dropped 9 bases and J dropped 0 bases, with 12 bases sitting between them. CDR1 and CDR2 (germline): LNHDA, SQIVND (reference sequence). The CDR3: CASWDSSSGNTIYF. In DNA, the CDR3 is TGTGCCAGCTGGGACTCAAGCTCTGGAAACACCATATATTTT.

This clone showed up just once. The chain combines TRBV4-2 with TRBJ1-5; a possible D gene is TRBD1 (6 bases). Deletions cut 0 bases from V and 3 bases from J, with 12 bases between. Germline CDR1 and CDR2: LGHNA and YNFKEQ. The CDR3 runs to 16 residues. CDR3 DNA sequence: TGTGCCAGCAGCCAAGATCCAGGGGACTACAATCAGCCCCAGCATTTT. Its translation: CASSQDPGDYNQPQHF.